The 27 T cell receptor beta chains given below trace back to one sample, sequenced in a study of T-cell reconstitution after alpha-beta-depleted transplantation in children. Preparation of the TCRbeta library used unique molecular identifiers. TCRdb ran MiXCR on the PCR reads and lists one entry per CDR3 protein. The table lists 300,000 to 350,000 distinct CDR3 sequences, about a sixth of them singletons. The sample here was PBMCs, mostly from graft donor cells, taken 360 days after TCRalphabeta/CD19-depleted stem cell transplant. These receptors came from a male patient aged 2 to 10 who had a stem cell transplant for acute lymphoblastic leukemia, so the T cells may come from the graft donor.

V and J are TRBV4-1 and TRBJ2-5, with D tentatively TRBD1 (6 bases). The germline V gene has CDR1 MGHRA and CDR2 YSYEKL. Trimming stripped 2 bases from V and 2 bases from J, with 12 bases between. The CDR3 consists of 15 residues. CDR3 in DNA: TGCGCCAGCAGCCAACCCACGCAGGGGCAAGAGACCCAGTACTTC. Translated, it gives CASSQPTQGQETQYF.

V usage is TRBV10-3 and J usage is TRBJ2-2; D may be TRBD2 (6 bases). This CDR3 spans 13 amino acids. Trimming took off 2 bases at V and 6 bases at J, with 7 bases between the two ends. Germline assignment: CDR1 ENHRY and CDR2 SYGVKD. CDR3 nucleotides: TGTGCCATCAGTGAGGGAGGGCCCGGGGAGCTGTTTTTT. Residues: CAISEGGPGELFF.

This clonotype was detected only once. This chain connects TRBV11-2 to TRBJ1-1; the D is unclear. The V and J ends lost 3 bases and 3 bases respectively, with 5 bases between them. CDR1 SGHAT and CDR2 FQNNGV come from the germline V gene. The CDR3 has 12 amino acids. CDR3 coding DNA: TGTGCCAGCAGCTTCAGCGACACTGAAGCTTTCTTT. It translates to CASSFSDTEAFF.

The rearrangement uses TRBV15 and TRBJ1-2; 9 bases align to TRBD1. The CDR3 contains 14 residues. J lost 8 bases, V lost 4 bases, and 8 bases had no gene match. Germline-derived CDR1 and CDR2 are LNHNV and YYDKDF (reference sequence). The CDR3 nucleotides are TGTGCCACCAGCACCTTAGGACAGGGGTACGGCTACACCTTC. Protein sequence: CATSTLGQGYGYTF.

A few counts support this clonotype. The chain has TRBV5-1 and TRBJ2-7; D not certain. Germline V lookup: CDR1 SGHRS, CDR2 YFSETQ. Deletions cut 2 bases from V and 0 bases from J, with 9 bases between. The CDR3 spans 14 residues. The chain's CDR3 is CASSFSRPSYEQYF. CDR3 coding DNA: TGCGCCAGCAGCTTCAGCAGACCCTCCTACGAGCAGTACTTC.

The V and J genes are TRBV7-3 and TRBJ2-1, with D hard to call. Trimming cost V 1 base and J 5 bases, with 6 bases left between them. The CDR3 extends over 13 amino acids. Germline V gene data show CDR1 as SGHTA and CDR2 as FQGTGA. CDR3 in amino acids: CASSLNRHNEQFF. Here the CDR3 DNA reads TGTGCCAGCAGCTTAAATCGGCACAATGAGCAGTTCTTC.

V gene TRBV18 combines with J gene TRBJ2-2, with TRBD2 identical over 7 bases. Germline CDR1 is KGHSH and CDR2 is LQKENI. The V segment lost 5 bases and the J segment 1 base; nucleotides outside the gene matches: 13. This CDR3 comprises 18 residues. The CDR3 protein is CASSSITPGGRNTGELFF. DNA for the CDR3: TGTGCCAGCTCATCCATAACCCCGGGGGGACGGAACACCGGGGAGCTGTTTTTT.

V gene TRBV4-1 combines with J gene TRBJ1-1, with D unresolved. V was trimmed by 5 bases and J by 1 base, leaving 17 bases between them. Germline V gives CDR1 MGHRA, CDR2 YSYEKL. The CDR3 is made up of 16 amino acids. The chain's CDR3 is CASSFRSQLPNTEAFF. The CDR3 DNA reads as TGCGCCAGCAGCTTTAGGTCCCAGCTTCCGAACACTGAAGCTTTCTTT.

The table lists this clonotype with a few counts. The J gene is TRBJ1-1, the V gene TRBV28, with 7 bases fitting TRBD1. Per the germline V gene, CDR1 is MDHEN and CDR2 is SYDVKM. This CDR3 is 15 amino acids long. Trimming removed 1 base from V and 8 bases from J; junction bases left unmatched: 10. CDR3 DNA: TGTGCCAGCAGTTTATCCCCGACAGGGAACCGGGAAGCTTTCTTT. Its translation: CASSLSPTGNREAFF.

This clonotype was recorded a few times. The V call is TRBV12-5, the J call TRBJ1-6; D might be TRBD1 (5 bases). From germline, CDR1 is LGHNT and CDR2 FRNRAP. V lost 7 bases, J lost 7 bases, and 14 bases lay in between. CDR3 length equals 14 residues. Written as DNA, the CDR3 is TGTGCTAGTGCTCGAGGGGCGAGCAATTCACCCCTCCACTTT. Its translation is CASARGASNSPLHF.

This clonotype was counted at least ten times. This chain connects TRBV6-1 to TRBJ1-5, with a possible D match to TRBD1 (5 bases). CDR3 length: 15 residues. V lost 6 bases and J lost 0, with 12 bases in between. The germline CDR1 and CDR2 sequences are MNHNS and SASEGT. The CDR3 spells CASRIRVYSNQPQHF. The CDR3 DNA reads TGTGCCAGCAGGATCAGGGTCTATAGCAATCAGCCCCAGCATTTT.

The sample holds a few counts of this clonotype. The chain recombines TRBV9 with TRBJ2-1, with a possible D match to TRBD2 (6 bases). V shed 0 bases and J shed 0 bases, with 10 bases lying between them. CDR3 length: 16 amino acids. Germline V gene data show CDR1 as SGDLS and CDR2 as YYNGEE. The DNA for the CDR3 is TGTGCCAGCAGCGTAGATCCGACTAGCTCCTACAATGAGCAGTTCTTC. Its translation: CASSVDPTSSYNEQFF.

Ten or more counts support this clonotype. The CDR3 region is CASSYSGQRISYNEQFF. The CDR3 DNA reads TGTGCCAGCAGTTACTCGGGACAGCGAATCTCCTACAATGAGCAGTTCTTC. The rearrangement links TRBV6-2 or TRBV6-3 to TRBJ2-1; 7 nucleotides align to TRBD1. V shed 0 bases, J shed 0 bases, and the junction held 5 bases outside the gene matches. CDR3 size: 17 residues. Germline V gene sequence: CDR1 MNHEY, CDR2 SVGEGT.

The sample holds a few counts of this clonotype. The chain employs TRBV12-3 or TRBV12-4 and TRBJ1-1; tentative D call: TRBD1 (5 bases). The V and J ends lost 5 bases and 4 bases respectively, with 20 bases between them. The CDR3 is 16 amino acids. The DNA for the CDR3 is TGTGCCAGCAGTCGTCGGGGTTGGGCAGGGACCACTGAAGCTTTCTTT. Amino acid sequence: CASSRRGWAGTTEAFF.

The chain combines TRBV6-1 with TRBJ2-7; D is unresolved. Germline lookup yields CDR1 MNHNS and CDR2 SASEGT. Trimming stripped 5 bases from V and 3 bases from J, with 11 bases between. This CDR3 comprises 13 residues. The CDR3 loop is CASSPAAVYEQYF. DNA of the CDR3: TGTGCCAGCAGTCCCGCGGCGGTCTACGAGCAGTACTTC.

This clonotype was seen more than once but under ten times. V is TRBV7-2 and J is TRBJ2-1; 7 positions match TRBD2. The CDR3 runs to 16 residues. Germline assignment: CDR1 SGHTA and CDR2 FQGNSA. With V trimmed by 5 bases and J by 0 bases, 7 bases remained unmatched. CDR3 residues: CASSQGWGGSYNEQFF. The CDR3 DNA is TGTGCCAGCAGCCAAGGGTGGGGGGGCTCCTACAATGAGCAGTTCTTC.

There are a few counts of this clonotype. An end of the junction differs from the germline gene, which may be a read error. V gene TRBV7-7 combines with J gene TRBJ1-2, with 9 bases aligning to TRBD1. Germline loops: CDR1 SSHAT, CDR2 FNYEAQ (reference sequence). The CDR3 has 15 amino acids. The CDR3 protein is CASSLASDRGYGYTF. CDR3 nucleotides: TGTGCTAGCAGCTTAGCCAGCGACAGGGGGTACGGCTACACCTTC.

This clonotype appeared a few times. The chain combines TRBV7-8 with TRBJ1-2; the D is unclear. Trimming left V 1 base short and J 4 bases short, with 7 bases between. Germline V gene lookup returns CDR1 SGHVS and CDR2 FQNEAQ. The CDR3 has 13 amino acids. The CDR3 DNA sequence: TGTGCCAGCAGCTTAGGATTCGTCTATGGCTACACCTTC. Residues: CASSLGFVYGYTF.

The chain employs TRBV6-2 or TRBV6-3 and TRBJ1-5, with D possibly matching TRBD1 (5 bases). Trimming cost V 6 bases and J 11 bases, with 17 bases left between them. CDR3 length: 13 amino acids. Germline V lookup: CDR1 MNHEY, CDR2 SVGEGT. Here the CDR3 DNA reads TGTGCCAGCAGACCGCAGGGTACAGGAGCCCAGCATTTT. This translates into CASRPQGTGAQHF.

The rearrangement links TRBV12-3 or TRBV12-4 to TRBJ2-3, with TRBD2 identical over 7 bases. Unmatched junction bases numbered 5, after V lost 3 bases and J lost 8 bases. The CDR3 is 13 amino acids. CDR3 DNA: TGTGCCAGCAGTTTCGTGGGAGGGGCTACGCAGTATTTT. This encodes CASSFVGGATQYF.

The V gene is TRBV4-3, the J gene TRBJ1-2; TRBD1 matches 8 bases. With V trimmed by 1 base and J by 4 bases, 5 bases remained unmatched. Germline V gives CDR1 LGHNA, CDR2 YSLEER. CDR3 length: 15 residues. The CDR3 is CASSQASGGGYGYTF. Here the CDR3 DNA reads TGCGCCAGCAGCCAAGCTTCAGGGGGCGGCTATGGCTACACCTTC.

The chain carries TRBV5-1 and TRBJ2-3; unclear D gene. The CDR3 contains 13 residues. With 3 bases removed from V and 4 bases from J, the gap between germline ends came to 9 bases. Germline CDR1 is SGHRS and CDR2 is YFSETQ. CDR3 sequence (DNA): TGCGCCAGCAGCTGGTCTGGAGCAGATACGCAGTATTTT. It specifies CASSWSGADTQYF.

A few counts support this clonotype. The chain is built from TRBV6-2 or TRBV6-3 and TRBJ1-1, with D maybe TRBD1 (5 bases). This CDR3 has 13 residues. Per the germline V gene, CDR1 is MNHEY and CDR2 is SVGEGT. Trimming left V 6 bases short and J 0 bases short, with 8 bases between. The CDR3 spells CASSGQVNTEAFF. CDR3 in DNA: TGTGCCAGCAGCGGACAAGTGAACACTGAAGCTTTCTTT.

The chain links TRBV20-1 to TRBJ2-3; D is unclear. The CDR3 spans 15 residues. Trimming removed 3 bases from V and 2 bases from J, with 15 bases in between. The germline gives CDR1 DFQATT, CDR2 SNEGSKA (reference sequence). CDR3 nucleotide sequence: TGCAGTGCTAGTTACAGTTTCAGGCACACAGATACGCAGTATTTT. Its protein product is CSASYSFRHTDTQYF.

This clonotype has a count of ten or more. This rearrangement joins TRBV12-3 or TRBV12-4 to TRBJ2-1, with 11 bases lining up with TRBD2. The CDR3 contains 15 residues. V dropped 2 bases and J dropped 8; count of bases not matched to a gene: 5. In DNA form, the CDR3 reads TGTGCCAGCAGTTTACGTAGCGGGAGGGCCCATGAGCAGTTCTTC. This translates into CASSLRSGRAHEQFF.

This clonotype was counted at least ten times. This sequence joins TRBV12-3 or TRBV12-4 and TRBJ2-2; no definite D call. The CDR3 consists of 11 residues. V was cut by 5 bases and J by 6 bases, with 4 bases left in between. CDR3 DNA sequence: TGTGCCAGCAGTCCACCCGGGGAGCTGTTTTTT. This gives the protein CASSPPGELFF.

V gene TRBV4-1 combines with J gene TRBJ1-2; a weak D match, TRBD1 (6 bases). The V end was cut by 1 base, the J end by 4 bases, with 10 bases between. Germline CDR1 is MGHRA and CDR2 is YSYEKL. The length of the CDR3 is 14 residues. The CDR3 DNA sequence: TGCGCCAGCAGCCAAGGGACAGAAGGCTATGGCTACACCTTC. Protein: CASSQGTEGYGYTF.